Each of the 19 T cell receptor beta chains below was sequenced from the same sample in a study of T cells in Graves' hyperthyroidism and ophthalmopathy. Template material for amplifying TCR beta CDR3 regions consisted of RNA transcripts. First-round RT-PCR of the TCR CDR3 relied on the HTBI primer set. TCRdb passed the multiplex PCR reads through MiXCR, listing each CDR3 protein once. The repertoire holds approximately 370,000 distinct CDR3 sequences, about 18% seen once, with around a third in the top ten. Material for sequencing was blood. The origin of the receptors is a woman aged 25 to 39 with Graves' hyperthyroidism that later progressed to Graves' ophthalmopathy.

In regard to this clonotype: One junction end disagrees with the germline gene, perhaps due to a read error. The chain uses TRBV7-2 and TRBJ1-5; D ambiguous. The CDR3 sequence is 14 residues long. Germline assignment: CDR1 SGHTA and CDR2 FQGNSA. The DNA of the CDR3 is TGTGCCAGCAGCTTAACAGATAGCAATCAGCCCGAGCATTTT. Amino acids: CASSLTDSNQPEHF. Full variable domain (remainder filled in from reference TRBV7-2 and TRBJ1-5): GAGVSQSPSNKVTEKGKDVELRCDPISGHTALYWYRQSLGQGLEFLIYFQGNSAPDKSGLPSDRFSAERTGGSVSTLTIQRTQQEDSAVYLCASSLTDSNQPEHFGDGTRLSIL.

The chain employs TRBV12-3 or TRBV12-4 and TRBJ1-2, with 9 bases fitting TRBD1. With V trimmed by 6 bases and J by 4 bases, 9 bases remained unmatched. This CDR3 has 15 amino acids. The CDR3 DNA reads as TGTGCCAGCAGCGCCGGGACAGGGAGCGTCTATGGCTACACCTTC. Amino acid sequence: CASSAGTGSVYGYTF.

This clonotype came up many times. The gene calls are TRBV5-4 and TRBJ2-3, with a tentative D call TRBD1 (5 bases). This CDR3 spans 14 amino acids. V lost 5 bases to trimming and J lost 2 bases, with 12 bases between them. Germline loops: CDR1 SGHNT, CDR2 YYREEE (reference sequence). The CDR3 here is CASRVTGFTDTQYF. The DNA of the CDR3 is TGTGCCAGCAGGGTAACAGGATTCACAGATACGCAGTATTTT. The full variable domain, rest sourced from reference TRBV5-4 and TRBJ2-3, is ETGVTQSPTHLIKTRGQQVTLRCSSQSGHNTVSWYQQALGQGPQFIFQYYREEENGRGNFPPRFSGLQFPNYSSELNVNALELDDSALYLCASRVTGFTDTQYFGPGTRLTVL.

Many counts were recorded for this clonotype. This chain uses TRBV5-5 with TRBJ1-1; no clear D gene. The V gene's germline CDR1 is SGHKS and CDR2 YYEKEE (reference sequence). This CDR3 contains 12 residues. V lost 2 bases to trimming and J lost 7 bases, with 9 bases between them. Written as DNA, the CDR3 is TGTGCCAGCAGCTTTAACTGGGGTGAAGCTTTCTTT. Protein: CASSFNWGEAFF.

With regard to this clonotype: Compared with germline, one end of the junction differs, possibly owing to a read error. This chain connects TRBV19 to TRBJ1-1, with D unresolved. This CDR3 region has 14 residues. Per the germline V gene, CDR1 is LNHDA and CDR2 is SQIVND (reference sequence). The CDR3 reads CAGSISELNTEAFF. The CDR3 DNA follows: TGTGCCGGTAGTATTTCGGAATTGAACACTGAAGCTTTCTTT.

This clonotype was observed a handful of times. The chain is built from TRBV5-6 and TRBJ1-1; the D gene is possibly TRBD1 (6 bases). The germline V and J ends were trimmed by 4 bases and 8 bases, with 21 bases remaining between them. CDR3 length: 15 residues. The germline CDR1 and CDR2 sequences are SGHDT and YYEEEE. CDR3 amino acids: CASSQTPGQITEAFF. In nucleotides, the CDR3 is TGTGCCAGCAGCCAAACCCCGGGACAAATTACCGAAGCTTTCTTT.

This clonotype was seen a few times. In DNA form, the CDR3 reads TGTGCCGGCCGGGGGGAGGGGAACACTGAAGCTTTCTTT. It encodes CAGRGEGNTEAFF. The rearrangement links TRBV6-1 to TRBJ1-1; D may be TRBD1 (5 bases). Trimming removed 11 bases from V and 1 base from J, with 14 bases in between. This CDR3 comprises 13 residues. CDR1 MNHNS and CDR2 SASEGT come from the germline V gene.

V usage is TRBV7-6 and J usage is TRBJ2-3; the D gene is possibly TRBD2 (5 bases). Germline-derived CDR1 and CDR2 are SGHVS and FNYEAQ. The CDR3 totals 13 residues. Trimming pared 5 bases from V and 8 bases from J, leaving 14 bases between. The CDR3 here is CASSRAAPFTQYF. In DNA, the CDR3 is TGTGCCAGCAGCCGAGCGGCCCCTTTTACGCAGTATTTT. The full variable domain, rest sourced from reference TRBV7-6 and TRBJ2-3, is GAGVSQSPRYKVTKRGQDVALRCDPISGHVSLYWYRQALGQGPEFLTYFNYEAQQDKSGLPNDRFSAERPEGSISTLTIQRTEQRDSAMYRCASSRAAPFTQYFGPGTRLTVL.

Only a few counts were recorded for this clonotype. CDR3 in amino acids: CASSQDLPGGQPQHF. CDR3 sequence (DNA): TGCGCCAGCAGCCAAGATTTGCCAGGGGGTCAGCCCCAGCATTTT. This chain connects TRBV4-1 to TRBJ1-5, with 7 positions matching TRBD1. V lost 0 bases to trimming and J lost 6 bases; unmatched junction nucleotides: 5. Germline V gene sequence: CDR1 MGHRA, CDR2 YSYEKL. The CDR3 runs to 15 residues.

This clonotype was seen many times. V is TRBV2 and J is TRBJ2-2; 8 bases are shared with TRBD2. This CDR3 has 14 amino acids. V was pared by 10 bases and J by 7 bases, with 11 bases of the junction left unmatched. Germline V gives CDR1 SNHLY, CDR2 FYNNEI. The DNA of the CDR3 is TGTGCCACCATGCGGGGGGCCTTGGTCGGGGAGCTGTTTTTT. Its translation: CATMRGALVGELFF.

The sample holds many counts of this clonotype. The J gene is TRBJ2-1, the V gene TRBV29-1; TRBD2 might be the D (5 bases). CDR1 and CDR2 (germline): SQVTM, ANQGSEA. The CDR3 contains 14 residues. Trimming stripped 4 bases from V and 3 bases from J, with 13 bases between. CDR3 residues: CSVVPGSFYNEQFF. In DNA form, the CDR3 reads TGCAGCGTTGTTCCGGGATCTTTCTACAATGAGCAGTTCTTC.

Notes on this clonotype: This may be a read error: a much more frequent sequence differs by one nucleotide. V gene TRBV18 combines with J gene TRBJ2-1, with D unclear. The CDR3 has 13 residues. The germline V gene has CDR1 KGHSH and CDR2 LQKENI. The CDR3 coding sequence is TGTACCAGCTCACCTCAACCGCGCAATGAGCAGTTCTTC. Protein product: CTSSPQPRNEQFF.

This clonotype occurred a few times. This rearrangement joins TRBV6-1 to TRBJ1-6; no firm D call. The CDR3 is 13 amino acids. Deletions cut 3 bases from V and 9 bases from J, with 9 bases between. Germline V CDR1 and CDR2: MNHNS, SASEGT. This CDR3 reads CASSEGVGSPLHF. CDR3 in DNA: TGTGCCAGCAGTGAGGGAGTAGGTTCACCCCTCCACTTT.

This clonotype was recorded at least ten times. CDR3 bases: TGTGCCAGCGACTTGGCGGGGACTAGCGGTCCTGATACGCAGTATTTT. Translating gives CASDLAGTSGPDTQYF. J is TRBJ2-3 and V is TRBV28; TRBD2 matches 11 bases. This CDR3 has 16 amino acids. The J segment lost 6 bases and the V segment lost 8 bases, leaving 13 bases of the junction unmatched. Germline-derived CDR1 and CDR2 are MDHEN and SYDVKM.

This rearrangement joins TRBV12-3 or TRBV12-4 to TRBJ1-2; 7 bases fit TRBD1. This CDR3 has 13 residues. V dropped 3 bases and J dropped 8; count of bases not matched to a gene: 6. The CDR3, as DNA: TGTGCCAGCAGTTTGTGGGACAGTCGGGGCTACACCTTC. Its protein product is CASSLWDSRGYTF.

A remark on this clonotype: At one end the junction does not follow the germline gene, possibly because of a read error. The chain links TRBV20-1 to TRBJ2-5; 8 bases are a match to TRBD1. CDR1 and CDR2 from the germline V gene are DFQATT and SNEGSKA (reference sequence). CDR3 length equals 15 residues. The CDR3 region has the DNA TGCAGTGCTATTATAAGGACAGGGCTGGGGGAGACCCACTACTTC. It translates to CSAIIRTGLGETHYF.

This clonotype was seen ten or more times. Written as DNA, the CDR3 is TGTGCCAGCAGTCCTCGGCTGGGGTTCGCCTACGAGCAGTACTTC. Residues: CASSPRLGFAYEQYF. This chain uses TRBV28 with TRBJ2-7; D uncertain. Germline CDR1 MDHEN, CDR2 SYDVKM. This CDR3 has 15 amino acids. Trimming removed 5 bases from V and 2 bases from J, with 16 bases in between.

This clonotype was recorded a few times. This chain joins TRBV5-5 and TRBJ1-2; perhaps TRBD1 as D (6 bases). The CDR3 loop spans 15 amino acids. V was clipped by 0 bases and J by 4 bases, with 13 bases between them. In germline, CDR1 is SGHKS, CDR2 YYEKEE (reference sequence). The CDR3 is CASSLARGQLYGYTF. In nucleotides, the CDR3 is TGTGCCAGCAGCTTGGCCCGGGGACAACTCTATGGCTACACCTTC. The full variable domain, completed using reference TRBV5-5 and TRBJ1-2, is DAGVTQSPTHLIKTRGQQVTLRCSPISGHKSVSWYQQVLGQGPQFIFQYYEKEERGRGNFPDRFSARQFPNYSSELNVNALLLGDSALYLCASSLARGQLYGYTFGSGTRLTVV.

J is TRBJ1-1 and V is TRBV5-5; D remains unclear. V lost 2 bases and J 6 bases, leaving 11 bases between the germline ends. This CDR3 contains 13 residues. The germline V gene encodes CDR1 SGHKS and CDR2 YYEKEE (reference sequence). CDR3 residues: CASSFLTLPEAFF. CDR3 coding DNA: TGTGCCAGCAGCTTTCTAACACTGCCTGAAGCTTTCTTT.